This T cell receptor beta chain was found in a study of early T cells in non-severe SARS-CoV-2 infection. TCRdb fed the 5' RACE reads into MiXCR, producing one record per CDR3 protein. The sample lists just under 85,000 distinct CDR3 sequences, less than 11% occurring once. Between the trimmed V and J ends, which lost 6 bases and 7 bases, there was a span of 10 bases. This CDR3 spans 11 amino acids. Per the germline V gene, CDR1 is KGHSH and CDR2 is LQKENI. The clonotype comes from an adult who was a healthcare worker with PCR-confirmed SARS-CoV-2 infection or an uninfected control (not recorded which). The chain carries TRBV18 and TRBJ2-7; weak D call: TRBD1 (5 bases). The specimen comprised whole blood, sampled at baseline. CDR3 in DNA: TGTGCCAGCTCCCCTGGGGCTGAGCAGTACTTC. Amino acids: CASSPGAEQYF.